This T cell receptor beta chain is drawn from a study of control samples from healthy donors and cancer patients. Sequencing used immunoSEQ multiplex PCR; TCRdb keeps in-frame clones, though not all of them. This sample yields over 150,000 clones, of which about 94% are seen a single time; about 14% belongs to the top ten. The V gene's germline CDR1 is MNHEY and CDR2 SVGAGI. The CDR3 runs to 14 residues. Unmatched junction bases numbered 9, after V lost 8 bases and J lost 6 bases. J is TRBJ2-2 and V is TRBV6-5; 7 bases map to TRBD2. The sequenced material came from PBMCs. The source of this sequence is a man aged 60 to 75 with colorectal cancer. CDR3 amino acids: CASRGEVVAGELFF. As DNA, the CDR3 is TGTGCCAGCCGGGGGGAAGTTGTGGCCGGGGAGCTGTTTTTT.